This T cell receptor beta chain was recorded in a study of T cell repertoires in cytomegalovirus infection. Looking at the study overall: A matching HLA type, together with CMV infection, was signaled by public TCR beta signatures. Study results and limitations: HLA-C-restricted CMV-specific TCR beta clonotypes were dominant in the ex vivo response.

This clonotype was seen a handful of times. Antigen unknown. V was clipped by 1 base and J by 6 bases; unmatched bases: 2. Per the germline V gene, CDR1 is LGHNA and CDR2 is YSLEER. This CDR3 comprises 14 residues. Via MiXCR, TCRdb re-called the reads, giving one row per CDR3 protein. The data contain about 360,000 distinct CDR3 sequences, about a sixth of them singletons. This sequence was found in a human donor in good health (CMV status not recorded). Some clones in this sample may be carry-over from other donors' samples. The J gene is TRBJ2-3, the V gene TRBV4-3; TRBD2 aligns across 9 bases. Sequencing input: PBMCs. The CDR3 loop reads CASSQGLAADTQYF. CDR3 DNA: TGCGCCAGCAGCCAAGGACTAGCGGCTGATACGCAGTATTTT.